Below, 23 T cell receptor beta chains from the same sample are listed, as sequenced in a study of blood T cell repertoires in COVID-19. The assay was immunoSEQ multiplex PCR, and TCRdb's table has in-frame clones only and misses some. This sample has roughly 260,000 clones, with about 89% found just once. Material: PBMCs or T cells enriched from blood (not recorded which). The source of these receptors is a woman between 18 and 30 years old who had recovered from COVID-19.

The gene calls are TRBV5-1 and TRBJ1-2, with D possibly matching TRBD1 (6 bases). Trimming removed 3 bases from V and 7 bases from J, with 16 bases in between. This CDR3 spans 14 amino acids. Germline CDR1 and CDR2: SGHRS and YFSETQ. CDR3 residues: CASSSEGDLGGYTF. CDR3 DNA sequence: TGCGCCAGCAGCTCCGAGGGGGATTTGGGTGGCTACACCTTC.

This clone was recorded once. The genes are TRBV11-2 and TRBJ2-1; no definite D call. Trimming shortened V by 5 bases and J by 6 bases, and 11 bases separated the two germline ends. CDR1 and CDR2 (germline): SGHAT, FQNNGV. The CDR3 sequence is 13 residues long. The CDR3 sequence is CASSRISSNEQFF. The CDR3 region has the DNA TGTGCCAGCAGCCGAATATCTAGCAATGAGCAGTTCTTC.

The chain recombines TRBV16 with TRBJ1-2; tentative D call: TRBD1 (5 bases). The CDR3 is made up of 15 amino acids. V lost 5 bases and J lost 1, with 14 bases in between. Germline loops: CDR1 KGHSY, CDR2 FQNENV. The CDR3: CASSVTGGFNYGYTF. The CDR3 bases are TGTGCCAGCAGCGTTACAGGCGGCTTTAACTATGGCTACACCTTC.

V and J are TRBV10-2 and TRBJ2-1, with 8 bases lining up with TRBD2. With V trimmed by 2 bases and J by 4 bases, 25 bases remained unmatched. Germline lookup yields CDR1 WSHSY and CDR2 SAAADI. The CDR3 is made up of 22 amino acids. The CDR3 region has the DNA TGCGCCAGCAGTGAGCCCGGCCCGGGGGGGCGCCCCTCCCCGCGGGGTTACAATGAGCAGTTCTTC. Encoded protein: CASSEPGPGGRPSPRGYNEQFF.

The chain has TRBV7-6 and TRBJ2-7, with 7 nucleotides matching TRBD2. The junction had 6 bases not matched to a gene; V was cut back by 5 bases and J by 2 bases. This CDR3 has 14 amino acids. CDR1 and CDR2 from the germline V gene are SGHVS and FNYEAQ. CDR3 sequence: CASSTSTSPYEQYF. The CDR3 nucleotides read TGTGCCAGCAGCACGTCGACTAGCCCCTACGAGCAGTACTTC.

The V and J genes are TRBV27 and TRBJ2-1; 7 bases line up with TRBD1. V was clipped by 5 bases and J by 4 bases; unmatched bases: 8. CDR1 is MNHEY and CDR2 is SMNVEV in the germline V gene (reference sequence). This CDR3 contains 15 residues. CDR3 loop: CASSPKTGLYNEQFF. The CDR3 DNA is TGTGCCAGCAGTCCGAAGACAGGGCTGTACAATGAGCAGTTCTTC.

This clone was picked up one time. The chain combines TRBV15 with TRBJ2-5, with a possible D match to TRBD2 (5 bases). Trimming stripped 3 bases from V and 1 base from J, with 9 bases between. CDR1 is LNHNV, CDR2 YYDKDF, per germline (reference sequence). CDR3 length equals 14 residues. The DNA for the CDR3 is TGTGCCACCAGCAGGTTGGGAGTCCAAGAGACCCAGTACTTC. This codes for CATSRLGVQETQYF.

The chain joins TRBV6-5 to TRBJ1-1; D is unclear. This CDR3 contains 14 residues. Germline V gene data show CDR1 as MNHEY and CDR2 as SVGAGI. The V end lost 11 bases, the J end lost 2 bases, and 18 bases lay between the germline ends. CDR3 DNA: TGTGCCCTTTGGAGGAAAGGATATAACACTGAAGCTTTCTTT. Translating it yields CALWRKGYNTEAFF.

This chain joins TRBV12-5 and TRBJ1-6, with 9 bases that match TRBD1. The J segment lost 9 bases and the V segment lost 5 bases, leaving 11 bases of the junction unmatched. Germline values: CDR1 LGHNT, CDR2 FRNRAP. This CDR3 comprises 16 residues. The CDR3 DNA reads as TGTGCTAGTGGTCCGTGGACGGGACAGGGAGGTTCACCCCTCCACTTT. It is translated as CASGPWTGQGGSPLHF. Combining the CDR3 with reference TRBV12-5 and TRBJ1-6 gives the whole variable domain DARVTQTPRHKVTEMGQEVTMRCQPILGHNTVFWYRQTMMQGLELLAYFRNRAPLDDSGMPKDRFSAEMPDATLATLKIQPSEPRDSAVYFCASGPWTGQGGSPLHFGNGTRLTVT.

The chain is built from TRBV5-4 and TRBJ1-4; TRBD1 matches at 7 bases. CDR1 SGHNT and CDR2 YYREEE come from the germline V gene (reference sequence). The V gene end was trimmed by 4 bases and the J gene end by 6 bases; junction bases not matched to a gene: 12. The CDR3 runs 16 residues. As DNA, the CDR3 is TGTGCCAGCAGCCCAGGGGTGGGGACAGCACATGAAAAACTGTTTTTT. Translation: CASSPGVGTAHEKLFF.

The rearrangement joins TRBV9 to TRBJ1-3; possible D gene TRBD1, 5 bases. From germline, CDR1 is SGDLS and CDR2 YYNGEE. V was clipped by 1 base and J by 0 bases, with 11 bases between them. The CDR3 has 16 residues. The CDR3 loop is CASSVTGSYSGNTIYF. The CDR3 nucleotides read TGTGCCAGCAGCGTAACAGGCTCCTACTCTGGAAACACCATATATTTT.

The CDR3 DNA reads TGCGCCAGCAGCGTCGACTGGGTTGAGCAGTACTTC. It translates to CASSVDWVEQYF. The V gene is TRBV5-1, the J gene TRBJ2-7, with D unclear. The CDR3 has 12 residues. Germline assignment: CDR1 SGHRS and CDR2 YFSETQ. Trimming left V 4 bases short and J 7 bases short, with 12 bases between.

Only one count was recorded for this clone. The V and J genes are TRBV7-8 and TRBJ2-2, with 14 bases matching TRBD2. Germline trimming cut 5 bases from V and 4 bases from J; bases unmatched to any gene: 18. CDR3 length equals 21 residues. Germline assignment: CDR1 SGHVS and CDR2 FQNEAQ. The CDR3 region has the DNA TGTGCCAGCAGCCACACAAGGACTAGCGGGAGGTGGGGACGGGGCACCGGGGAGCTGTTTTTT. It specifies CASSHTRTSGRWGRGTGELFF. Full variable domain (remainder filled in from reference TRBV7-8 and TRBJ2-2): GAGVSQSPRYKVAKRGQDVALRCDPISGHVSLFWYQQALGQGPEFLTYFQNEAQLDKSGLPSDRFFAERPEGSVSTLKIQRTQQEDSAVYLCASSHTRTSGRWGRGTGELFFGEGSRLTVL.

The chain is built from TRBV14 and TRBJ2-7, with 9 positions matching TRBD1. CDR3 length: 14 amino acids. Germline V gene data show CDR1 as SGHDN and CDR2 as FVKESK. V was clipped by 4 bases and J by 3 bases; unmatched bases: 4. The CDR3 region is CASSRGTGNYEQYF. CDR3 DNA: TGTGCCAGCAGCCGAGGGACAGGGAACTACGAGCAGTACTTC. The complete variable domain, with remaining parts taken from reference TRBV14 and TRBJ2-7, reads EAGVTQFPSHSVIEKGQTVTLRCDPISGHDNLYWYRRVMGKEIKFLLHFVKESKQDESGMPNNRFLAERTGGTYSTLKVQPAELEDSGVYFCASSRGTGNYEQYFGPGTRLTVT.

V gene TRBV19 combines with J gene TRBJ2-7, with 7 bases that match TRBD1. V lost 7 bases, J lost 2 bases, and 5 bases stayed unmatched. The CDR3 contains 13 residues. CDR1 and CDR2 from the germline V gene are LNHDA and SQIVND (reference sequence). CDR3: CASKSGQTYEQYF. DNA of the CDR3: TGTGCCAGTAAGTCGGGACAGACCTACGAGCAGTACTTC. The variable domain in full, with the rest retrieved from reference TRBV19 and TRBJ2-7, is DGGITQSPKYLFRKEGQNVTLSCEQNLNHDAMYWYRQDPGQGLRLIYYSQIVNDFQKGDIAEGYSVSREKKESFPLTVTSAQKNPTAFYLCASKSGQTYEQYFGPGTRLTVT.

This chain joins TRBV2 and TRBJ1-2; D is unclear. Trimming took 2 bases from V and 7 from J, leaving 14 bases between them. The CDR3 has 14 amino acids. From germline, CDR1 is SNHLY and CDR2 FYNNEI. As DNA, the CDR3 is TGTGCCAGCAGTGAAATGGGCAATCTGAGTGGCTACACCTTC. Translated, it gives CASSEMGNLSGYTF.

V gene TRBV12-3 or TRBV12-4 combines with J gene TRBJ1-1; D remains ambiguous. Trimming took 3 bases from V and 4 from J, leaving 9 bases between them. The CDR3 length is 13 residues. DNA for the CDR3: TGTGCCAGCAGTTTGGGTCGAGGCACTGAAGCTTTCTTT. Protein sequence: CASSLGRGTEAFF.

The chain combines TRBV7-9 with TRBJ2-3; 9 bases line up with TRBD2. Germline V gives CDR1 SEHNR, CDR2 FQNEAQ (reference sequence). The CDR3 sequence is 15 residues long. With V trimmed by 0 bases and J by 3 bases, 1 base remained unmatched. The CDR3 here is CASSLAGLATDTQYF. In nucleotides, the CDR3 is TGTGCCAGCAGCTTAGCGGGACTAGCAACAGATACGCAGTATTTT. Together with reference TRBV7-9 and TRBJ2-3, the CDR3 gives the full variable domain: DTGVSQNPRHKITKRGQNVTFRCDPISEHNRLYWYRQTLGQGPEFLTYFQNEAQLEKSRLLSDRFSAERPKGSFSTLEIQRTEQGDSAMYLCASSLAGLATDTQYFGPGTRLTVL.

Here the CDR3 reads CASSEARRVYYEQYF. The DNA for the CDR3 is TGTGCCAGCAGTGAAGCGCGGCGGGTTTACTACGAGCAGTACTTC. The chain links TRBV2 to TRBJ2-7, with a possible D match to TRBD2 (5 bases). From germline, CDR1 is SNHLY and CDR2 FYNNEI. The CDR3 is 15 amino acids. The V end lost 0 bases, the J end lost 3 bases, and 12 bases lay between the germline ends.

The rearrangement uses TRBV7-2 and TRBJ2-1; TRBD2 matches 8 bases. The CDR3 consists of 16 residues. Trimming took 1 base from V and 5 from J; bases not matched to a gene: 7. From germline, CDR1 is SGHTA and CDR2 FQGNSA. The CDR3 is CASSLGPGGADNEQFF. CDR3 coding DNA: TGTGCCAGCAGCTTAGGACCCGGGGGGGCGGACAATGAGCAGTTCTTC.

In DNA, the CDR3 is TGTGCCAGCAGCGGGGACGGGACAGGGGCGATGGACACCATATATTTT. Translating gives CASSGDGTGAMDTIYF. The gene calls are TRBV9 and TRBJ1-3; TRBD1 matches 10 bases. Per the germline V gene, CDR1 is SGDLS and CDR2 is YYNGEE. CDR3 length: 16 residues. V was clipped by 3 bases and J by 8 bases; unmatched bases: 11.

The chain joins TRBV9 to TRBJ1-5; possible D gene TRBD1, 6 bases. The V gene lost 2 bases and the J gene lost 5 bases, with 23 bases spanning the gap. CDR3 length: 18 residues. CDR1 is SGDLS, CDR2 YYNGEE, per germline. The CDR3 region is CASSVETGRGRRDQPQHF. The CDR3 bases are TGTGCCAGCAGCGTCGAGACTGGCAGGGGAAGAAGGGATCAGCCCCAGCATTTT.

This chain joins TRBV15 and TRBJ1-1; D call uncertain. V was cut by 2 bases and J by 7 bases, with 8 bases left in between. The CDR3 extends over 12 amino acids. Germline V lookup: CDR1 LNHNV, CDR2 YYDKDF (reference sequence). The CDR3 loop is CATSRTSNEAFF. The CDR3 coding sequence is TGTGCCACCAGCAGAACATCAAATGAAGCTTTCTTT.